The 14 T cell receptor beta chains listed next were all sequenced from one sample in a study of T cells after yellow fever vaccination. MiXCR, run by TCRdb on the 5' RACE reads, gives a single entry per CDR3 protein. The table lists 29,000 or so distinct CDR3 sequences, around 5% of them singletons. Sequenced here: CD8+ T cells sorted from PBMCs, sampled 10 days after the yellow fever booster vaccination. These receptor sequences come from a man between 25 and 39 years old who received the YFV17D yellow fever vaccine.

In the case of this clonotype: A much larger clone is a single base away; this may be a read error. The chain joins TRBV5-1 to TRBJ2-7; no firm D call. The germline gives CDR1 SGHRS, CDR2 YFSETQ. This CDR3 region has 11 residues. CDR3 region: CVSSNAHEQYF. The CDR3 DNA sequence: TGCGTCAGCTCGAACGCGCACGAGCAGTACTTC. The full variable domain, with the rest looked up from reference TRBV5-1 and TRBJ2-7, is KAGVTQTPRYLIKTRGQQVTLSCSPISGHRSVSWYQQTPGQGLQFLFEYFSETQRNKGNFPGRFSGRQFSNSRSEMNVSTLELGDSALYLCVSSNAHEQYFGPGTRLTVT.

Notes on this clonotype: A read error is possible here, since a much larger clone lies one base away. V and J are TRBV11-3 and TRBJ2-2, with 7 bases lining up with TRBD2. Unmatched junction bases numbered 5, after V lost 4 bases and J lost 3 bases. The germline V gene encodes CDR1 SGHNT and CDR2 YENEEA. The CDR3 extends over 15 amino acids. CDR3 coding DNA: TGTGCCAGCAGCTCGCGGGAGATATACACCGGGGAGCTGTTTTTT. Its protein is CASSSREIYTGELFF.

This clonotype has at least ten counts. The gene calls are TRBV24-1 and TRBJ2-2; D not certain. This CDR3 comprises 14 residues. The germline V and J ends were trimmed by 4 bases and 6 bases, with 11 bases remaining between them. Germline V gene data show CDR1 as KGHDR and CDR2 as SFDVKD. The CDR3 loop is CATSEISRAGELFF. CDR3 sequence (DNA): TGTGCCACCAGTGAAATCAGCCGGGCCGGGGAGCTGTTTTTT.

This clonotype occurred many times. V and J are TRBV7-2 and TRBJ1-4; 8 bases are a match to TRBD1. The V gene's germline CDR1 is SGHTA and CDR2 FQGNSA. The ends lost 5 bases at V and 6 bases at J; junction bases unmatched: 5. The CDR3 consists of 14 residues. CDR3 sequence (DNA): TGTGCCAGCAGCCCGGACAGGGCGGATGAAAAACTGTTTTTT. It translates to CASSPDRADEKLFF.

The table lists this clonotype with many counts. The DNA of the CDR3 is TGTGCCAGTAGTCTTAGGACAGTCAATGAGCAGTTCTTC. It is translated as CASSLRTVNEQFF. The chain recombines TRBV19 with TRBJ2-1, with D perhaps matching TRBD1 (6 bases). The germline gives CDR1 LNHDA, CDR2 SQIVND (reference sequence). V was cut by 5 bases and J by 6 bases, with 11 bases left in between. The CDR3 covers 13 residues.

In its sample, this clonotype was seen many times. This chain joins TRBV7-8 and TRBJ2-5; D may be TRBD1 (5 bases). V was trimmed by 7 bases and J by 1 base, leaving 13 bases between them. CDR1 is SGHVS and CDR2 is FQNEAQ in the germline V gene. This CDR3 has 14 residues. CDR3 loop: CASTKAGIQETQYF. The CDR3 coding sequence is TGTGCCAGCACCAAAGCAGGGATCCAAGAGACCCAGTACTTC.

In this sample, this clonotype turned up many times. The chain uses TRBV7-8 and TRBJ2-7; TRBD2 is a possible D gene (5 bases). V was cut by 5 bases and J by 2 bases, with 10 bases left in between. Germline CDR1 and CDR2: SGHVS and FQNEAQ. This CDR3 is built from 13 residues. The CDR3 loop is CASSPPGTYEQYF. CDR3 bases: TGTGCCAGCAGCCCCCCGGGGACCTACGAGCAGTACTTC.

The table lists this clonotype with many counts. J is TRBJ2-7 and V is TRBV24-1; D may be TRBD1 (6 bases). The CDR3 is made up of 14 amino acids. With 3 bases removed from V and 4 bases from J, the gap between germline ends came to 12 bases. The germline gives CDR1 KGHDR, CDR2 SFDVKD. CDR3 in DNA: TGTGCCACCAGTGATGCGACAGGAGTTTACGAGCAGTACTTC. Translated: CATSDATGVYEQYF.

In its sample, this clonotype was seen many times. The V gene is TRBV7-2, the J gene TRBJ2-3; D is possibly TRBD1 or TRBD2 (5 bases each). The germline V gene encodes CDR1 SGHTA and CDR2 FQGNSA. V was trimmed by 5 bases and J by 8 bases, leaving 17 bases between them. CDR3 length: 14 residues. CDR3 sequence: CASSPDGRDVTQYF. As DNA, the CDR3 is TGTGCCAGCAGCCCGGACGGACGGGACGTTACGCAGTATTTT. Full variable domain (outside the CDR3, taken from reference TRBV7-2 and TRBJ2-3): GAGVSQSPSNKVTEKGKDVELRCDPISGHTALYWYRQSLGQGLEFLIYFQGNSAPDKSGLPSDRFSAERTGGSVSTLTIQRTQQEDSAVYLCASSPDGRDVTQYFGPGTRLTVL.

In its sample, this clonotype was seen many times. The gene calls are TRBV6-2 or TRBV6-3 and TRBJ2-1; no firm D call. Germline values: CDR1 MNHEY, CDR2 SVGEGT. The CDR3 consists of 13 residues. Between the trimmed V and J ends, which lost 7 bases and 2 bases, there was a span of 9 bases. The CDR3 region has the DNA TGTGCCAGCAACTTTAGAGCCTACAATGAGCAGTTCTTC. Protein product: CASNFRAYNEQFF.

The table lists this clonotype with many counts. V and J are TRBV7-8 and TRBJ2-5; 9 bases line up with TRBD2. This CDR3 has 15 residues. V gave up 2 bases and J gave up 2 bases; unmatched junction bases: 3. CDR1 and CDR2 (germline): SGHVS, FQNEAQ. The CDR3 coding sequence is TGTGCCAGCAGCTTATGGACTAGCGCTCAAGAGACCCAGTACTTC. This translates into CASSLWTSAQETQYF.

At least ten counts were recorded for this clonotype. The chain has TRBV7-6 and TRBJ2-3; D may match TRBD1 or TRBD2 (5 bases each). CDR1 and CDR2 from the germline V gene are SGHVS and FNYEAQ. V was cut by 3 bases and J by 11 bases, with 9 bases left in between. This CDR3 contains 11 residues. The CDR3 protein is CASSLGPGQYF. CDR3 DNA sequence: TGTGCCAGCAGCTTGGGACCGGGGCAGTATTTT.

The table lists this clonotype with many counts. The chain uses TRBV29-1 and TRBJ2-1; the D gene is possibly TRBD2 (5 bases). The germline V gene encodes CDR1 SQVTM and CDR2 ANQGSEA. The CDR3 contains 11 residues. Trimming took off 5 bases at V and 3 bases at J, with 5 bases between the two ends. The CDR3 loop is CSVRGYNEQFF. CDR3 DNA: TGCAGCGTTCGGGGCTACAATGAGCAGTTCTTC.

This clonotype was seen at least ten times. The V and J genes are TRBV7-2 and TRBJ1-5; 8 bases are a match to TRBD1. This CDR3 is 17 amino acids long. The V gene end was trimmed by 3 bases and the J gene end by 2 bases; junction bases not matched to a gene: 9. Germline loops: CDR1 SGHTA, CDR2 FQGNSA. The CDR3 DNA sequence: TGTGCCAGCAGCTTGGAGACAGGGGTGATGGGCAATCAGCCCCAGCATTTT. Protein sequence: CASSLETGVMGNQPQHF.